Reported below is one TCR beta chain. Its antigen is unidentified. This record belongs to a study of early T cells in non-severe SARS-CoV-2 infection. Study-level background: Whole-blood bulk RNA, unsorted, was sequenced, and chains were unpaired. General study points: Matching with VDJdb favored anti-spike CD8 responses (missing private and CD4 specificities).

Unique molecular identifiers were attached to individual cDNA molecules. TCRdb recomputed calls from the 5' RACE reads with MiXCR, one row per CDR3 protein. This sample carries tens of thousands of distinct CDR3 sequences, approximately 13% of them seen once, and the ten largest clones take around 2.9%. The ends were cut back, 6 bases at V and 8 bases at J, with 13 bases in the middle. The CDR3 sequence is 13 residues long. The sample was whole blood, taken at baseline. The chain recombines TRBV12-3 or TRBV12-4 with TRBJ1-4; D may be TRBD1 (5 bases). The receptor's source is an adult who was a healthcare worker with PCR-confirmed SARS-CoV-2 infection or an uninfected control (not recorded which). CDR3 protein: CASSLRQGEKLFF. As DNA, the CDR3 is TGTGCCAGCAGCCTTCGGCAGGGCGAAAAACTGTTTTTT.